These 26 T cell receptor beta chains originate from one sample sequenced in a study of blood T cell repertoires in COVID-19. This table comes from immunoSEQ multiplex PCR, and its TCRdb copy is limited to in-frame clones, with some not included. The repertoire consists of about 200,000 clones, with around 83% occurring once and the leading ten covering around 4.9%. The sequenced sample was peripheral blood. The receptors here all came from a woman of 80 years or more with acute or convalescent COVID-19.

The CDR3 region is CSASLAGRLLSGANVLTF. The CDR3 coding sequence is TGCAGTGCTAGTCTGGCGGGACGCCTCCTCTCTGGGGCCAACGTCCTGACTTTC. The chain links TRBV20-1 to TRBJ2-6; D is possibly TRBD2 (6 bases). Trimming took 3 bases from V and 0 from J, leaving 18 bases between them. Germline CDR1 DFQATT, CDR2 SNEGSKA (reference sequence). This CDR3 is 18 amino acids long.

V usage is TRBV10-3 and J usage is TRBJ2-5; D not certain. Trimming took 2 bases from V and 3 from J, leaving 4 bases between them. Germline CDR1 and CDR2: ENHRY and SYGVKD. The CDR3 is 12 residues long. Here the CDR3 reads CAISEREETQYF. CDR3 nucleotide sequence: TGTGCCATCAGTGAGCGCGAAGAGACCCAGTACTTC.

V is TRBV5-4 and J is TRBJ2-5; 8 bases are a match to TRBD2. V gave up 5 bases and J gave up 4 bases; unmatched junction bases: 16. The CDR3 totals 17 residues. Germline values: CDR1 SGHNT, CDR2 YYREEE (reference sequence). The CDR3: CASSTPGLGGKRETQYF. CDR3 bases: TGTGCCAGCAGTACTCCGGGACTAGGGGGGAAGAGAGAGACCCAGTACTTC.

A few counts support this clone. The chain joins TRBV7-2 to TRBJ2-3; unclear D gene. This CDR3 is built from 14 residues. In germline, CDR1 is SGHTA, CDR2 FQGNSA. Trimming pared 2 bases from V and 3 bases from J, leaving 9 bases between. In nucleotides, the CDR3 is TGTGCCAGCAGCTTAACCCTAGTGACAGATACGCAGTATTTT. Translation: CASSLTLVTDTQYF.

The chain employs TRBV30 and TRBJ1-1; a weak D match, TRBD1 (6 bases). Germline V gene data show CDR1 as GTSNPN and CDR2 as SVGIG (reference sequence). This CDR3 spans 13 amino acids. The V end lost 5 bases, the J end lost 1 base, and 11 bases lay between the germline ends. This chain's CDR3 is CAWELDRNTEAFF. The CDR3 region has the DNA TGTGCCTGGGAGTTGGACAGGAACACTGAAGCTTTCTTT.

This clone came up once. The chain is built from TRBV6-5 and TRBJ2-7, with D unresolved. Germline-derived CDR1 and CDR2 are MNHEY and SVGAGI. The CDR3 is 13 residues long. Trimming stripped 6 bases from V and 3 bases from J, with 12 bases between. The CDR3 sequence is CASSQLDHYEQYF. In nucleotides, the CDR3 is TGTGCCAGCAGCCAGCTAGACCACTACGAGCAGTACTTC.

The rearrangement joins TRBV28 to TRBJ2-7; 7 nucleotides match TRBD1. Germline CDR1 MDHEN, CDR2 SYDVKM. With V trimmed by 6 bases and J by 0 bases, 11 bases remained unmatched. The CDR3 consists of 16 residues. The CDR3 is CASRGSEQGLSYEQYF. Here the CDR3 DNA reads TGTGCCAGCAGGGGAAGCGAACAGGGGCTCTCCTACGAGCAGTACTTC.

V is TRBV19 and J is TRBJ2-5; 11 bases map to TRBD2. The CDR3 runs to 16 residues. Germline lookup yields CDR1 LNHDA and CDR2 SQIVND (reference sequence). Trimming removed 3 bases from V and 2 bases from J; junction bases left unmatched: 5. CDR3 protein: CASSIRTSGSQETQYF. The CDR3 coding sequence is TGTGCCAGTAGTATTAGGACTAGCGGGTCTCAAGAGACCCAGTACTTC.

The CDR3 region has the DNA TGTGCCAGCAGCTCCGACAGGGCAAATAATTCACCCCTCCACTTT. Its protein is CASSSDRANNSPLHF. The chain couples TRBV5-4 to TRBJ1-6, with 7 bases matching TRBD1. V lost 3 bases and J lost 5; bases outside the gene matches: 5. Germline V gives CDR1 SGHNT, CDR2 YYREEE (reference sequence). The CDR3 spans 15 residues. Variable domain in full (rest from reference TRBV5-4 and TRBJ1-6): ETGVTQSPTHLIKTRGQQVTLRCSSQSGHNTVSWYQQALGQGPQFIFQYYREEENGRGNFPPRFSGLQFPNYSSELNVNALELDDSALYLCASSSDRANNSPLHFGNGTRLTVT.

This clone was seen a single time. The CDR3 reads CASSPLTETEAFF. CDR3 nucleotide sequence: TGTGCCAGCTCACCATTAACTGAGACTGAAGCTTTCTTT. The rearrangement links TRBV18 to TRBJ1-1; unclear D gene. Germline values: CDR1 KGHSH, CDR2 LQKENI. The CDR3 length is 13 residues. V lost 2 bases and J 5 bases, leaving 9 bases between the germline ends.

The chain employs TRBV29-1 and TRBJ2-3; a possible D gene is TRBD2 (6 bases). Between the trimmed V and J ends, which lost 4 bases and 4 bases, there was a span of 27 bases. The CDR3 contains 18 residues. The germline CDR1 and CDR2 sequences are SQVTM and ANQGSEA. CDR3 protein: CSVVGGPGTAVSADTQYF. The CDR3 DNA reads TGCAGCGTTGTCGGGGGACCGGGGACTGCGGTTTCGGCAGATACGCAGTATTTT.

V and J are TRBV5-1 and TRBJ1-5; D gene unclear. The CDR3 contains 15 residues. V was pared by 5 bases and J by 3 bases, with 15 bases between. Germline CDR1 is SGHRS and CDR2 is YFSETQ. The CDR3 loop is CASREGTRFNQPQHF. As DNA, the CDR3 is TGCGCCAGCAGAGAGGGCACCAGATTCAATCAGCCCCAGCATTTT.

The chain joins TRBV27 to TRBJ1-5; D not certain. This CDR3 spans 14 amino acids. The germline V gene encodes CDR1 MNHEY and CDR2 SMNVEV (reference sequence). V was trimmed by 5 bases and J by 2 bases, leaving 10 bases between them. The CDR3 here is CASSLSVGNQPQHF. The CDR3 DNA reads TGTGCCAGCAGTCTGAGTGTTGGCAATCAGCCCCAGCATTTT.

The chain's CDR3 is CATSDDDRASGELFF. The CDR3 DNA follows: TGTGCCACCAGTGACGATGACAGGGCTAGCGGGGAGCTGTTTTTT. This rearrangement joins TRBV24-1 to TRBJ2-2, with 7 bases that match TRBD1. There are 15 residues in the CDR3. Germline V gene lookup returns CDR1 KGHDR and CDR2 SFDVKD. V trimming: 4 bases; J trimming: 7 bases; junction bases outside the gene matches: 8.

This clone showed up just a few times. J is TRBJ2-7 and V is TRBV5-5; 9 positions match TRBD1. J was trimmed by 3 bases and V by 7 bases; bases with no gene match: 5. The CDR3 is 13 residues long. From germline, CDR1 is SGHKS and CDR2 YYEKEE (reference sequence). CDR3 nucleotide sequence: TGTGCCAGCCGAACAGGGGGCTTCTACGAGCAGTACTTC. It encodes CASRTGGFYEQYF.

This clone was picked up a small number of times. This CDR3 reads CASSKMGAPEQYF. The CDR3 coding sequence is TGTGCCAGCAGCAAAATGGGGGCCCCCGAGCAGTACTTC. The J gene is TRBJ2-7, the V gene TRBV3-1 (or the pseudogene TRBV3-2); D perhaps matches TRBD1 (6 bases). Trimming took off 5 bases at V and 6 bases at J, with 14 bases between the two ends. The CDR3 is 13 residues long. The germline gives CDR1 LGHDT, CDR2 YNNKEL (reference sequence).

The chain carries TRBV4-3 and TRBJ2-3; 8 bases agree with TRBD1. The length of the CDR3 is 18 residues. Germline CDR1 and CDR2: LGHNA and YSLEER. The V segment lost 0 bases and the J segment 2 bases; nucleotides outside the gene matches: 10. As DNA, the CDR3 is TGCGCCAGCAGCCAAGATAGAAGGGACAGGCCCTTCACAGATACGCAGTATTTT. It encodes CASSQDRRDRPFTDTQYF.

V gene TRBV2 combines with J gene TRBJ2-2; D ambiguous. Trimming took off 6 bases at V and 4 bases at J, with 18 bases between the two ends. Germline V CDR1 and CDR2: SNHLY, FYNNEI. The CDR3 is 16 amino acids. CDR3 amino acids: CASSPTWAILTGELFF. The CDR3 nucleotides are TGTGCCAGCAGCCCTACTTGGGCCATCCTCACCGGGGAGCTGTTTTTT. Full variable domain (missing parts from reference TRBV2 and TRBJ2-2): EPEVTQTPSHQVTQMGQEVILRCVPISNHLYFYWYRQILGQKVEFLVSFYNNEISEKSEIFDDQFSVERPDGSNFTLKIRSTKLEDSAMYFCASSPTWAILTGELFFGEGSRLTVL.

The gene calls are TRBV11-2 and TRBJ2-1; 7 bases are shared with TRBD1. V was pared by 5 bases and J by 0 bases, with 7 bases of the junction left unmatched. The CDR3 is 16 amino acids. CDR1 SGHAT and CDR2 FQNNGV come from the germline V gene. The CDR3 reads CASSPLRTGSYNEQFF. The CDR3, as DNA: TGTGCCAGCAGCCCTCTCCGGACAGGCTCCTACAATGAGCAGTTCTTC.

The V gene is TRBV7-8, the J gene TRBJ2-6; tentatively, D is TRBD2 (5 bases). Between the trimmed V and J ends, which lost 5 bases and 0 bases, there was a span of 8 bases. The CDR3 runs 15 residues. From germline, CDR1 is SGHVS and CDR2 FQNEAQ. CDR3 sequence reads: CASSPRDSGANVLTF. CDR3 in DNA: TGTGCCAGCAGCCCCCGGGACTCTGGGGCCAACGTCCTGACTTTC.

This rearrangement joins TRBV5-1 to TRBJ2-7, with D possibly being TRBD1 (5 bases). V was shortened by 2 bases and J by 3 bases, with 6 bases between the two germline ends. The CDR3 has 12 amino acids. Germline V gives CDR1 SGHRS, CDR2 YFSETQ. The CDR3 sequence is CASSFQGYEQYF. Written as DNA, the CDR3 is TGCGCCAGCAGCTTCCAGGGCTACGAGCAGTACTTC.

This clone was seen just once. The V and J genes are TRBV6-5 and TRBJ1-4, with TRBD1 matching 7 bases. Germline CDR1 and CDR2: MNHEY and SVGAGI. V shed 4 bases and J 4 bases; nucleotides not matched to a gene: 6. This CDR3 is built from 15 residues. Here the CDR3 reads CASSFQTGINEKLFF. DNA for the CDR3: TGTGCCAGCAGTTTCCAGACAGGGATTAATGAAAAACTGTTTTTT.

This sequence joins TRBV11-2 and TRBJ1-1, with 8 bases lining up with TRBD1. The V gene's germline CDR1 is SGHAT and CDR2 FQNNGV. The CDR3 contains 16 residues. The V gene end was trimmed by 5 bases and the J gene end by 5 bases; junction bases not matched to a gene: 13. For the CDR3, the DNA is TGTGCCAGCAGCCCCCTCCGGGACAGGATGAGGACTGAAGCTTTCTTT. Its protein is CASSPLRDRMRTEAFF.

This chain connects TRBV29-1 to TRBJ1-1, with D possibly matching TRBD1 (6 bases). The germline V gene encodes CDR1 SQVTM and CDR2 ANQGSEA. The ends were cut back, 7 bases at V and 1 base at J, with 10 bases in the middle. CDR3 size: 12 residues. DNA for the CDR3: TGCAGCGCCCAGGGGCAGAACACTGAAGCTTTCTTT. Protein: CSAQGQNTEAFF.

The chain links TRBV9 to TRBJ2-7; 10 nucleotides align to TRBD1. Losses at the gene ends were 7 bases for V and 9 bases for J; bases not matched to a gene: 13. The germline V gene has CDR1 SGDLS and CDR2 YYNGEE. This CDR3 region has 14 residues. CDR3 sequence reads: CASDAGTGAKVQYF. The DNA for the CDR3 is TGTGCCAGCGACGCCGGGACAGGGGCTAAGGTGCAGTACTTC.

The CDR3 region is CASSRRETYNEQFF. The CDR3 nucleotides are TGTGCCAGTTCAAGGCGGGAGACCTACAATGAGCAGTTCTTC. The chain combines TRBV19 with TRBJ2-1; TRBD2 agrees at 7 bases. V shed 8 bases, J shed 2 bases, and the junction held 6 bases outside the gene matches. CDR1 and CDR2 (germline): LNHDA, SQIVND (reference sequence). This CDR3 has 14 amino acids. The full variable domain, its missing parts supplied by reference TRBV19 and TRBJ2-1, is DGGITQSPKYLFRKEGQNVTLSCEQNLNHDAMYWYRQDPGQGLRLIYYSQIVNDFQKGDIAEGYSVSREKKESFPLTVTSAQKNPTAFYLCASSRRETYNEQFFGPGTRLTVL.